This TCR beta chain was observed in a study of cytomegalovirus exposure and HLA in healthy donors (dated 2017 in TCRdb). Notes on the research overall: An earlier analysis of approximately 550 of the donors reported 250 to 300 Gb of sequence data and more than 90 million unique TCR beta sequences from around 200 million T cells. HLA typing covered class I and class II loci at four-digit resolution. An earlier analysis of about 600 of the donors used high-throughput TCR beta sequencing to judge whether each TCR beta V gene segment behaved as functional or pseudogenic. The study aimed to test whether cataloging public T cell receptors could reveal signatures of past pathogen exposure. A later genetic analysis used genome-wide SNP genotypes for about 65% of the 666 donors, treating that subset as a discovery cohort. To predict cytomegalovirus infection status, the study combined high-throughput TCR immunosequencing, statistical association of individual TCRs with disease status, and machine learning. Rather than using new phenotypic data, the later analysis identified candidate immune exposures from TCR beta sequences and from how often those sequences occurred across donors. Typing coverage differed by locus: A, B, C, DRB1 and DQB1 were typed in roughly 629-630 donors, DQA1 in about 550, DPA1 in around 610, and DPB1 in roughly 470. Among about 410 genotyped donors of the cohort, an average of around 250,000 unique TCR beta nucleotide sequences was sequenced per donor, of which roughly 17% were non-productive. Alongside the repertoire data, information on donor age, sex, ethnicity and CMV serostatus was compiled. Every repertoire in the discovery cohort had been generated on one and the same sequencing platform. Besides the first cohort of 500 to 700 subjects, a separate validation cohort made up of 120 different subjects was used. A later analysis re-analyzed previously published TCR beta repertoires from approximately 700 donors and added high-resolution HLA genotyping to study TCR occurrence patterns. Of the approximately 400 genotyped donors, approximately 83% fell in the genetic ancestry cluster associated with self-reported Caucasian donors. The T cell repertoires of under 750 subjects were profiled by immunosequencing and related to cytomegalovirus serostatus. Roughly 290 gigabases of sequencing data and approximately 91 million unique TCR sequences made up an early release that covered roughly 670 HLA-typed donors. Because of strong linkage in the cohort, a handful of DR-DQ haplotypes were treated as single units for association and clustering. Beyond this particular receptor, the publication reports: In an earlier analysis of more than 500 of the donors, most TCR beta V segments appeared in productive rearrangements about 87% or about 30% of the time, broadly matching IMGT annotations. A cluster of highly shared sequence variants was judged likely to be a technical artifact of the sequencing pipeline. Because HLA typing was missing for some donors at each locus, association tests included only the typed subset. Approximately 18 rarely observed V segments, including chromosome 9 orphons, were excluded from the earlier analysis of 550 to 700 of the donors because counts were too low. The classifier was reported to diagnose cytomegalovirus status with high specificity and sensitivity in both the original and validation cohorts. Only TCR beta chains were sequenced in this cohort, and the absence of alpha or paired-chain data limited detectable features. V-gene and J-gene trimming of TCR beta chains was associated with a missense DCLRE1C variant in a later genetic analysis, and the association was replicated in an independent cohort. Some IMGT-functional V segments, including TRBV6-2 and TRBV6-3, could not be distinguished by the 87-base-pair reads and were therefore excluded. According to a later genetic analysis, donors in an Asian-associated ancestry cluster had fewer N-insertions in productive TCRs than the approximately 670-donor mean. A later analysis reported that several top co-occurrence clusters appeared linked to parvovirus B19, influenza, CMV and Epstein-Barr virus. In a later analysis, 16,951 TCR beta sequences were associated with specific HLA alleles at a false discovery rate of 0.05. According to the authors, the approach could potentially be generalized to other disease states and immunological phenotypes. According to a later analysis, TCR association rates differed among HLA loci, with DRB1 alleles showing the most associated TCRs and HLA-C alleles showing the fewest. In a later analysis, HLA-associated TCR beta chains were found to be more clonally expanded and to have lower generation probabilities than equally common non-associated chains. The only immune exposure information available for the cohort was CMV serostatus. Assigning TCR associations to individual alleles was difficult when HLA alleles, especially DR and DQ, strongly co-occurred. While some public TCRs were present in many individuals, most TCR sequences turned up only very rarely across donors. In a later analysis, most CMV-associated TCR beta chains were found to appear HLA-restricted, with HLA associations seemingly driven largely by CMV exposure. Linkage disequilibrium might explain the correlated functional status among segregating V segments, but an unknown experimental factor could not be ruled out. A further reported finding was that TCR beta sequences accurately predicted the HLA-A and HLA-B alleles for most subjects in the first cohort. Three of the identified cytomegalovirus-associated TCR beta chains were confirmed in vitro to be specific for cytomegalovirus antigens. The study gave a list of some 150 TCR beta chains associated with cytomegalovirus. The presence/absence analyses assumed that sequencing depth was roughly uniform across donors, and that assumption may not be true.

V sheds 2 bases and J sheds 4 bases, leaving 15 bases between their ends. The cysteine opens and the phenylalanine closes a CDR3 of 16 amino acids. The only DNA kept is the CDR3, 48 bases in frame from the first base. CDR1 and CDR2, looked up from the germline V gene (reference sequence), are MNHEY and SMNVEV. On this clone: Its antigen is unknown. One base away there is no much larger clone; base qualities are not given.

The cohort consisted of 666 healthy bone marrow donors. At the time of sampling, all cohort members were nominally healthy, though unrecorded immune exposures were likely present. The donor tested CMV seropositive and was one of the 289 seropositive cohort members. Each donor provided a peripheral blood sample, and peripheral blood mononuclear cells were used for TCR beta sequencing. The Qiagen DNeasy Blood Extraction Kit was used to extract genomic DNA from the blood cell samples. The library was obtained by the immunoSEQ multiplex PCR assay. The multiplex PCR relied on a mix of 60 forward primers for TCR Vbeta segments and 13 reverse primers for TCR Jbeta segments. A multiplex PCR assay on genomic DNA amplified the CDR3 region of rearranged TCR beta genes. The amplified TCR beta libraries were sequenced on the Illumina HiSeq System as 87-base-pair reads. In the authors' own workflow: A later analysis tallied roughly 80 million unique TCR beta chains across the 660 or so repertoires, and about 10 million of those chains were shared by two or more donors. To remove PCR and sequencing errors, raw reads were error-corrected and collapsed into unique sequences using a nearest-neighbor algorithm that merged closely related sequences. To assign V, D and J gene segments, CDR3 sequences were aligned to IMGT reference sequences. For a sequence to be retained, a match of at least six nucleotides was required to both a V gene segment and a J gene segment. Rearrangements were called productive when the CDR3 lacked stop codons and stayed in frame with V and J; all others were non-productive. CDR3 was defined by IMGT convention, running from the second conserved V-encoded cysteine to the conserved J-encoded phenylalanine. Sequences without an unambiguous match to a single V gene segment were excluded from the earlier analysis of about 630 of the donors. In an earlier analysis of 587 of the donors, a V segment was called functional when productive rearrangements were above 56.7%, and segregating when the standard deviation between donors exceeded 5%. To diagnose cytomegalovirus status from the catalog of TCR beta chain sequences, a statistical classification framework was built. V and J gene assignment, in a later analysis, came from comparing TCR nucleotide sequences with IMGT/GENE-DB human TR gene sequences. A later analysis assigned CDR3 sequences and most-parsimonious VDJ recombination scenarios with the TCRdist pipeline. In a later analysis, every TCR beta chain was defined by the combination of its CDR3 amino acid sequence and its V-gene family, and reads without a unique V-gene family were dropped. In a later analysis, 450 to 600 highly shared, low-generation-probability nucleotide sequences were removed to address suspected cross-contamination and a sequencing artifact. For each public chain, a later analysis derived a clonal expansion index from normalized ranks of inferred template counts within each repertoire. In a later analysis, generation probabilities were computed with a VDJ recombination model fitted to out-of-frame rearrangements, and the resulting probabilities were checked against IGoR. In a later analysis, hypergeometric tests were used to score TCR-TCR, TCR-HLA and TCR-CMV co-occurrence, with a repertoire-size bias correction applied to TCR pairs. To estimate false discovery rates, a later analysis permuted the HLA or CMV assignments 20 times. In a later analysis, co-occurring TCRs were grouped with DBSCAN, and TCRdist sequence similarity was added when clustering was performed within HLA-allele-positive subsets. Repertoires with fewer than 30,000 or more than 120,000 public chains, plus five repertoires with anomalous nucleotide sharing, were excluded from co-occurrence clustering. In its TCRdb copy, this immuneACCESS table keeps in-frame sequences only and misses some clones. Where compared with another copy, unresolved V genes explain less than half of these, and the others have no known cause. V and J calls and clone size follow that table, whereas D and trimming were derived from the DNA. Here the sample has about 130,000 clones; 73% occur a single time. The biggest ten clones account for 4.5% to 5% of the sample.

The sequence is built from TRBV27 and TRBJ1-5; there is no confident call for the D gene. The receptor was isolated from a man between 60 and 70 years old in good health and CMV-seropositive. Material: PBMCs. CDR3 sequence: CASSLRGPIRNQPQHF. The DNA sequence is as follows: TGTGCCAGCAGTTTACGCGGGCCCATTCGGAATCAGCCCCAGCATTTT.